These 18 T cell receptor beta chains originate from one sample sequenced in a study of vaccination and CD4 T cells after COVID-19. The Oncomine TCR Beta short-read assay was applied to DNA of cultured CD4+ T cells. TCRdb passed the PCR reads through MiXCR, listing each CDR3 protein once. Of roughly 8,000 distinct CDR3 sequences detected, about 46% appear once; the ten largest clones hold around 13%. For these receptors, no antigen is known. Treatment: roughly ten-day PBMC culture with coronavirus spike peptide pools or control peptides (ViraFEST assay). Gathering of the CD4+ T cells, from the unexposed donor, took place before the COVID-19 pandemic (2011-2018). Sample: CD4+ T cells from blood, cultured in vitro. The receptors were gathered from a human donor in good health.

The table lists this clonotype with a few counts. The V call is TRBV6-1, the J call TRBJ1-5, with no clear D. CDR1 MNHNS and CDR2 SASEGT come from the germline V gene. This CDR3 is 14 amino acids long. The germline V and J ends were trimmed by 6 bases and 0 bases, with 9 bases remaining between them. CDR3 bases: TGTGCCAGCAGGCCAGAGATTAGCAATCAGCCCCAGCATTTT. Its protein product is CASRPEISNQPQHF.

The chain recombines TRBV6-5 with TRBJ1-2; D might be TRBD1 (6 bases). Trimming stripped 5 bases from V and 4 bases from J, with 23 bases between. The length of the CDR3 is 17 residues. Germline-derived CDR1 and CDR2 are MNHEY and SVGAGI. CDR3 nucleotides: TGTGCCAGCAGTAACTACAGGGTAGCCGGAGCGATCTATGGCTACACCTTC. It encodes CASSNYRVAGAIYGYTF.

The rearrangement links TRBV6-1 to TRBJ2-5, with a tentative D call TRBD2 (5 bases). The CDR3 is made up of 12 amino acids. Per the germline V gene, CDR1 is MNHNS and CDR2 is SASEGT. V was cut by 1 base and J by 5 bases, with 5 bases left in between. For the CDR3, the DNA is TGTGCCAGCAGTGAAGGAGGGGAGACCCAGTACTTC. This translates into CASSEGGETQYF.

This clonotype was picked up a small number of times. This sequence joins TRBV10-3 and TRBJ1-1; D remains unclear. The CDR3 length is 15 residues. V was trimmed by 0 bases and J by 6 bases, leaving 14 bases between them. Germline V lookup: CDR1 ENHRY, CDR2 SYGVKD. CDR3 nucleotide sequence: TGTGCCATCAGTGAGTCGACCGGGAGCGGGGCTGAAGCTTTCTTT. This sequence encodes CAISESTGSGAEAFF.

The chain is built from TRBV2 and TRBJ1-1, with 7 bases fitting TRBD1. With V trimmed by 5 bases and J by 1 base, 1 base remained unmatched. The CDR3 has 13 residues. Germline V gene sequence: CDR1 SNHLY, CDR2 FYNNEI. CDR3 coding DNA: TGTGCCAGCAGTCAGGGGGAGAACACTGAAGCTTTCTTT. It specifies CASSQGENTEAFF.

The V gene is TRBV2, the J gene TRBJ1-5; D unresolved. CDR1 and CDR2 from the germline V gene are SNHLY and FYNNEI. The V end lost 0 bases, the J end lost 9 bases, and 6 bases lay between the germline ends. The CDR3 sequence is 12 residues long. This chain's CDR3 is CASSEAVRPQHF. The CDR3, as DNA: TGTGCCAGCAGTGAAGCGGTTCGGCCCCAGCATTTT.

This clonotype was seen a few times. The J gene is TRBJ1-1, the V gene TRBV5-1, with D unclear. The CDR3 is made up of 12 amino acids. Germline V gene data show CDR1 as SGHRS and CDR2 as YFSETQ. The V end lost 4 bases, the J end lost 7 bases, and 11 bases lay between the germline ends. The CDR3 loop reads CASSGIGVEAFF. CDR3 nucleotide sequence: TGCGCCAGCAGCGGTATAGGCGTTGAAGCTTTCTTT.

The genes are TRBV20-1 and TRBJ1-1; a weak D match, TRBD1 (6 bases). From germline, CDR1 is DFQATT and CDR2 SNEGSKA (reference sequence). The V end lost 1 base, the J end lost 5 bases, and 14 bases lay between the germline ends. The CDR3 has 14 residues. Here the CDR3 reads CSARGRDIGTEAFF. In nucleotides, the CDR3 is TGCAGTGCTAGAGGGAGGGACATAGGAACTGAAGCTTTCTTT.

The J gene is TRBJ2-1, the V gene TRBV2; D might be TRBD1 (6 bases). CDR3 length: 14 amino acids. The V gene's germline CDR1 is SNHLY and CDR2 FYNNEI. The V end was cut by 5 bases, the J end by 9 bases, with 17 bases between. The CDR3 spells CASSYIPDSTEQFF. CDR3 sequence (DNA): TGTGCCAGCAGTTACATCCCGGACAGCACTGAGCAGTTCTTC.

The J gene is TRBJ1-2, the V gene TRBV6-1; the D is unclear. The CDR3 covers 15 residues. V lost 6 bases and J 1 base, leaving 15 bases between the germline ends. In germline, CDR1 is MNHNS, CDR2 SASEGT. CDR3 in DNA: TGTGCCAGCAGATTAAAAGACGGAGATAACTATGGCTACACCTTC. Translating gives CASRLKDGDNYGYTF.

The J gene is TRBJ1-5, the V gene TRBV5-8, with D maybe TRBD1 (5 bases). This CDR3 has 15 residues. Germline CDR1 SGHTS, CDR2 YDEGEE. The V end was cut by 4 bases, the J end by 3 bases, with 14 bases between. CDR3 coding DNA: TGTGCCAGCAGCCAGTCCGACAGAACCAATCAGCCCCAGCATTTT. This sequence encodes CASSQSDRTNQPQHF.

V gene TRBV7-6 combines with J gene TRBJ1-5; the match to TRBD1 covers 7 bases. Germline loops: CDR1 SGHVS, CDR2 FNYEAQ. The CDR3 runs 15 residues. Unmatched junction bases numbered 7, after V lost 3 bases and J lost 5 bases. The CDR3 reads CASSLQGGLDQPQHF. CDR3 in DNA: TGTGCCAGCAGCTTGCAGGGGGGTTTAGATCAGCCCCAGCATTTT.

This clonotype was seen a few times. CDR3 in amino acids: CARTGTGGTEAFF. In DNA form, the CDR3 reads TGTGCCCGGACCGGGACAGGGGGCACTGAAGCTTTCTTT. This chain connects TRBV6-1 to TRBJ1-1; 11 nucleotides agree with TRBD1. This CDR3 region has 13 residues. V lost 11 bases, J lost 4 bases, and 6 bases stayed unmatched. Germline-derived CDR1 and CDR2 are MNHNS and SASEGT.

This chain uses TRBV20-1 with TRBJ1-1; D unresolved. The CDR3 consists of 13 residues. CDR1 and CDR2 (germline): DFQATT, SNEGSKA (reference sequence). The V gene lost 3 bases and the J gene lost 1 base, with 9 bases spanning the gap. The CDR3 protein is CSASRSANTEAFF. The CDR3 DNA reads as TGCAGTGCTAGTCGGAGCGCGAACACTGAAGCTTTCTTT.

The V and J genes are TRBV11-1 and TRBJ1-1; D gene unclear. Trimming removed 5 bases from V and 1 base from J, with 8 bases in between. CDR1 and CDR2 (germline): SGHAT, FQDESV (reference sequence). The CDR3 has 13 amino acids. The CDR3 DNA reads TGTGCCAGCAGCCAGCTTAAGAACACTGAAGCTTTCTTT. It specifies CASSQLKNTEAFF.

This clonotype appeared once. The V gene is TRBV6-5, the J gene TRBJ2-2; 10 positions agree with TRBD2. Germline V gene data show CDR1 as MNHEY and CDR2 as SVGAGI. V shed 0 bases and J 6 bases; nucleotides not matched to a gene: 19. This CDR3 has 21 amino acids. The CDR3 nucleotides read TGTGCCAGCAGTTACTCGATTCCTAATATCGCGCTAGCGGGGGTTGCCGGGGAGCTGTTTTTT. This codes for CASSYSIPNIALAGVAGELFF.

This clonotype has a single count. This chain links TRBV7-8 with TRBJ1-5; tentative D call: TRBD1 (6 bases). Deletions cut 5 bases from V and 6 bases from J, with 17 bases between. This CDR3 is built from 15 residues. Germline V CDR1 and CDR2: SGHVS, FQNEAQ. CDR3 protein: CASSPRETGTQPQHF. The CDR3 DNA sequence: TGTGCCAGCAGCCCCCGGGAGACAGGAACTCAGCCCCAGCATTTT.

This clonotype is deemed medium-sized. DNA for the CDR3: TGTGCCAGCAGTTTATTAGGCATCAATGGCTACACCTTC. This encodes CASSLLGINGYTF. V and J are TRBV27 and TRBJ1-2, with D hard to call. Germline values: CDR1 MNHEY, CDR2 SMNVEV (reference sequence). This CDR3 region has 13 residues. Trimming removed 1 base at V and 6 bases at J, with 9 bases between.